This TCR beta chain was identified during a study of tumor-infiltrating lymphocytes in primary liver carcinoma. The authors took blood RNA from unsorted whole blood and also extracted germline DNA. A constant-region primer primed TCR beta cDNA synthesis from roughly 500 ng of total RNA. Library construction for TCR beta comprised three nested multiplex PCR rounds performed with slightly modified ARM-PCR. Each of the first two PCR rounds ran approximately 9 cycles with TRBV1-TRBV30 forward and C-beta reverse primers. TCRdb redid the calling of the multiplex PCR reads with MiXCR, one entry per CDR3 protein. The sample yields 300,000 to 400,000 distinct CDR3 sequences, roughly two thirds seen once. This clonotype has a count of ten or more. Germline lookup yields CDR1 LGHNA and CDR2 YSLEER. Trimming took 3 bases from V and 0 from J, leaving 17 bases between them. This CDR3 region has 18 residues.

V usage is TRBV4-3 and J usage is TRBJ2-2; the D is unclear. The receptor was derived from a man aged 35-49 years with primary liver carcinoma and hepatitis B virus infection. The sample was peripheral blood. As DNA, the CDR3 is TGCGCCAGCAGCCAGGGCGCAAGTCCTGGGGCGAACACCGGGGAGCTGTTTTTT. It yields the protein CASSQGASPGANTGELFF.